Listed here is a single T cell receptor (beta chain). Its specificity is not known. The source of the sample is a study of OX40 agonist ivuxolimab in advanced cancers. Study-level points and caveats: In the 0.1 to 3.0 mg/kg range, CD4+ and CD8+ blood T cells had expanded clonally by week 6. More expanded clones were found, on average, in CD8+ than in CD4+ T cells.

The V end lost 4 bases, the J end lost 0 bases, and 2 bases lay between the germline ends. The length of the CDR3 is 11 residues. Germline V lookup: CDR1 SGHNT, CDR2 YYREEE (reference sequence). The data were produced by immunoSEQ multiplex PCR, yet TCRdb's version contains in-frame clones alone and is incomplete. The top ten clones hold roughly 4.2% of a sample with around 69,000 clones, about 88% of them seen once. The J gene is TRBJ2-7, the V gene TRBV5-4; D unresolved. This TCR derives from an adult with an advanced solid tumor such as melanoma, head and neck, liver or kidney cancer. The specimen was CD4+ or CD8+ T cells sorted from blood, collected in a trial of the OX40 agonist ivuxolimab. CDR3 DNA: TGTGCCAGCAGCGTCTCCTACGAGCAGTACTTC. Translated: CASSVSYEQYF.